This is a list of T cell receptor beta chains from one sample in a study of shared clonotypes between healthy human individuals. Measured with immunoSEQ multiplex PCR; TCRdb has only the in-frame clones, and not every one. The table records some 2 million clones, around 96% of them present only once. The material sequenced was naive CD8+ T cells sorted from blood. The receptor source for this set is a young man in good health. The CDR3 runs from the conserved cysteine through the conserved F or W. D genes are given only for firm matches. The size entry is marked missing in some rows and otherwise reads once, few, many or a size class.

cdr3_nt: TGTGCCAGCTATCCCCGGGACAGGGGGTATCCCCAGCATTTT; cdr3_aa: CASYPRDRGYPQHF; v_call: TRBV27; clone_size: -; d_call: TRBD1; j_call: TRBJ1-5
cdr3_nt: TGTGCCAGCAGTTACGGTTCAGGCTCCTACGAGCAGTACTTC; cdr3_aa: CASSYGSGSYEQYF; v_call: TRBV6-5; clone_size: -; d_call: -; j_call: TRBJ2-7
cdr3_nt: TGTGCCAGCAGCGTATCCGGGACAGGGATTAACTATGGCTACACCTTC; cdr3_aa: CASSVSGTGINYGYTF; v_call: TRBV9; clone_size: -; d_call: TRBD1; j_call: TRBJ1-2
cdr3_nt: TGCGCCAGCAGCCCGCGGGGGGTCCAAGGCACAGATACGCAGTATTTT; cdr3_aa: CASSPRGVQGTDTQYF; v_call: TRBV5-1; clone_size: -; d_call: TRBD2; j_call: TRBJ2-3
cdr3_nt: TGTGCCAGCAGCGGACTCTCCTACGAGCAGTACTTC; cdr3_aa: CASSGLSYEQYF; v_call: TRBV11-2; clone_size: once; d_call: -; j_call: TRBJ2-7
cdr3_nt: TGTGCCTGGAGTCCCGGTGGGAGTCAGCCCCAGCATTTT; cdr3_aa: CAWSPGGSQPQHF; v_call: TRBV30; clone_size: -; d_call: -; j_call: TRBJ1-5
cdr3_nt: TGTGCCAGCAGCTTGCTGGGGACAGGGGGGTTGGAGGAAGAGACCCAGTACTTC; cdr3_aa: CASSLLGTGGLEEETQYF; v_call: TRBV5-5; clone_size: -; d_call: TRBD1; j_call: TRBJ2-5
cdr3_nt: TGTGCCAGCAGCGCCGGGGGGGGAGTCAACGAGCAGTACTTC; cdr3_aa: CASSAGGGVNEQYF; v_call: TRBV5-4; clone_size: -; d_call: TRBD2; j_call: TRBJ2-7
cdr3_nt: TGTGCCAGCAGCGATACGCTCGACCGGGGTATAGATACGCAGTATTTT; cdr3_aa: CASSDTLDRGIDTQYF; v_call: TRBV11-2; clone_size: -; d_call: -; j_call: TRBJ2-3
cdr3_nt: TGTGCCAGCAGTTACTCTGGGGGCAATCGCACAGATACGCAGTATTTT; cdr3_aa: CASSYSGGNRTDTQYF; v_call: TRBV6-5; clone_size: -; d_call: -; j_call: TRBJ2-3
cdr3_nt: TGTGCCAGCAGCTTTGGGGGCAATGAGCAGTTCTTC; cdr3_aa: CASSFGGNEQFF; v_call: TRBV11-2; clone_size: -; d_call: -; j_call: TRBJ2-1
cdr3_nt: TGTGCCAGTAGTATAGCGGGAGGGCTGGATGAGCAGTTCTTC; cdr3_aa: CASSIAGGLDEQFF; v_call: TRBV19; clone_size: -; d_call: TRBD2; j_call: TRBJ2-1
cdr3_nt: TGCGCCAGCAGCCAAGCCCCTTTTCTCAGGGAGAAGTACAATGAGCAGTTCTTC; cdr3_aa: CASSQAPFLREKYNEQFF; v_call: TRBV4-1; clone_size: -; d_call: -; j_call: TRBJ2-1
cdr3_nt: TGTGCCTGGAGTGGAGGGGTGAGCACTGAAGCTTTCTTT; cdr3_aa: CAWSGGVSTEAFF; v_call: TRBV30; clone_size: -; d_call: -; j_call: TRBJ1-1
cdr3_nt: TGTGCCAGCAGCCTATTTATTACTGGACAGGCAATCTATGGCTACACCTTC; cdr3_aa: CASSLFITGQAIYGYTF; v_call: TRBV5-6; clone_size: -; d_call: TRBD1; j_call: TRBJ1-2
cdr3_nt: TGTGCCAGCAGCCTAGACTCGGGGGAGGACCTCAGGGGGCTCAACGGGGAGCTGTTTTTT; cdr3_aa: CASSLDSGEDLRGLNGELFF; v_call: TRBV12-1; clone_size: -; d_call: -; j_call: TRBJ2-2
cdr3_nt: TGTGCCAGCAGCTGGACTGTACGTACCGGGGAGCTGTTTTTT; cdr3_aa: CASSWTVRTGELFF; v_call: TRBV11-2; clone_size: once; d_call: -; j_call: TRBJ2-2
cdr3_nt: TGTGCCAGCAGCTTAGTGCTAGCGGCCTCCTACAATGAGCAGTTCTTC; cdr3_aa: CASSLVLAASYNEQFF; v_call: TRBV11-2; clone_size: -; d_call: TRBD2; j_call: TRBJ2-1
cdr3_nt: TGTGCCAGCAGCGCACCATATGATGAAAAACTGTTTTTT; cdr3_aa: CASSAPYDEKLFF; v_call: TRBV9; clone_size: once; d_call: -; j_call: TRBJ1-4
cdr3_nt: TGCGCCAGCAGCCAAGCCCTCTTAGGGACTAGCGGGAGTAGCCACGAGCAGTACTTC; cdr3_aa: CASSQALLGTSGSSHEQYF; v_call: TRBV4-1; clone_size: once; d_call: TRBD2; j_call: TRBJ2-7
cdr3_nt: TGTGCCAGCAGTTTACCCGGCCAAGGCTACACCTTC; cdr3_aa: CASSLPGQGYTF; v_call: TRBV27; clone_size: few; d_call: -; j_call: TRBJ1-2
cdr3_nt: TGCGCCAGCAGGGAGACTAGCGGGGGGTACAATGAGCAGTTCTTC; cdr3_aa: CASRETSGGYNEQFF; v_call: TRBV10-2; clone_size: -; d_call: TRBD2; j_call: TRBJ2-1
cdr3_nt: TGTGCCAGCAGCGTAACTAGGGCATCCTACAATGAGCAGTTCTTC; cdr3_aa: CASSVTRASYNEQFF; v_call: TRBV7-9; clone_size: once; d_call: -; j_call: TRBJ2-1
cdr3_nt: TGTGCCAGCAGCCCGATGGGACAGGCCAACTATGGCTACACCTTC; cdr3_aa: CASSPMGQANYGYTF; v_call: TRBV14; clone_size: -; d_call: TRBD1; j_call: TRBJ1-2
cdr3_nt: TGTGCCAGCAGTCCGGGGGTTTTCACAGATACGCAGTATTTT; cdr3_aa: CASSPGVFTDTQYF; v_call: TRBV28; clone_size: -; d_call: -; j_call: TRBJ2-3
cdr3_nt: TGTGCCAGCAGTGAATGGGGAGCGGGGAATACAGATACGCAGTATTTT; cdr3_aa: CASSEWGAGNTDTQYF; v_call: TRBV2; clone_size: -; d_call: TRBD2; j_call: TRBJ2-3
cdr3_nt: TGTGCCAGCAGCTTATTGGACACCCTCACCGGGGAGCTGTTTTTT; cdr3_aa: CASSLLDTLTGELFF; v_call: TRBV7-9; clone_size: -; d_call: -; j_call: TRBJ2-2
cdr3_nt: TGTGCCAGCAGGGTGGACAGGGGGCCCTACGAGCAGTACTTC; cdr3_aa: CASRVDRGPYEQYF; v_call: TRBV2; clone_size: -; d_call: TRBD1; j_call: TRBJ2-7
cdr3_nt: TGTGCCAGCAGCCGGAGCGCAAGGGACCATTCCTATGGCTACACCTTC; cdr3_aa: CASSRSARDHSYGYTF; v_call: TRBV11-2; clone_size: -; d_call: -; j_call: TRBJ1-2
cdr3_nt: TGTGCCAGCAGCCCCGATTCGGGGGGGAGTGGGGAGCAGTTCTTC; cdr3_aa: CASSPDSGGSGEQFF; v_call: TRBV7-2; clone_size: -; d_call: TRBD2; j_call: TRBJ2-1
cdr3_nt: TGTGCCAGTTCAGCCGTTGGGAATTACTACGAGCAGTACTTC; cdr3_aa: CASSAVGNYYEQYF; v_call: TRBV4-2; clone_size: -; d_call: -; j_call: TRBJ2-7
cdr3_nt: TGTGCCAGCAGCTCAAACAGGGTAGGTTCCTACAATGAGCAGTTCTTC; cdr3_aa: CASSSNRVGSYNEQFF; v_call: TRBV11-3; clone_size: -; d_call: -; j_call: TRBJ2-1
cdr3_nt: TGTGCCAGCAGTTTAGAGGCGGGAGCTCTTAGGGAGCAGTACTTC; cdr3_aa: CASSLEAGALREQYF; v_call: TRBV27; clone_size: -; d_call: TRBD2; j_call: TRBJ2-7
cdr3_nt: TGTGCCAGCAGCTTGGTACAAGAAGCTTTCTTT; cdr3_aa: CASSLVQEAFF; v_call: TRBV5-6; clone_size: -; d_call: -; j_call: TRBJ1-1
cdr3_nt: TGTGCCAGCAGTGATCTGGGCACCCCCTACGAGCAGTACTTC; cdr3_aa: CASSDLGTPYEQYF; v_call: TRBV6-1; clone_size: -; d_call: -; j_call: TRBJ2-7